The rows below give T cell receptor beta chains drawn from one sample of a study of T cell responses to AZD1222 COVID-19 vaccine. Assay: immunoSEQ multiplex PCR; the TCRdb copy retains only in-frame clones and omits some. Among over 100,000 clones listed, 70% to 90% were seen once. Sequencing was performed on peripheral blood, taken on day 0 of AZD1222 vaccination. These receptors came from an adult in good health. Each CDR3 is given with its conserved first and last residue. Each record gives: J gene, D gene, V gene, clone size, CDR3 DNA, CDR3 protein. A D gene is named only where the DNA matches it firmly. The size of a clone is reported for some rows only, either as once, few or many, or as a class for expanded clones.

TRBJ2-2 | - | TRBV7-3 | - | TGTGCCAGCAGCCCCACGTCGCGGGTGAACACCGGGGAGCTGTTTTTT | CASSPTSRVNTGELFF
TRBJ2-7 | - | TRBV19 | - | TGTGCCAGTAGCCCTCCCCAGACGGGTCGGGCCTACGAGCAGTACTTC | CASSPPQTGRAYEQYF
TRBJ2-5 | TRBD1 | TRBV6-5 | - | TGTGCCAGGGGACAGGGACGACGCCAAGAGACCCAGTACTTC | CARGQGRRQETQYF
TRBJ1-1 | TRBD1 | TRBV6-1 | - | TGTGCCAGCAGTTATTCGACAAGACAGGGGGGAACTTTCTTT | CASSYSTRQGGTFF
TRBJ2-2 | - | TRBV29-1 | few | TGCAGCCTAACAAAGAACACCGGGGAGCTGTTTTTT | CSLTKNTGELFF
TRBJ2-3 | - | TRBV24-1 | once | TGTGCCACCAGGGGGCACGGGACAGATACGCAGTATTTT | CATRGHGTDTQYF
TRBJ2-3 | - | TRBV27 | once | TGTGCCAGCAGTTGGAGGGGAACAGATACGCAGTATTTT | CASSWRGTDTQYF
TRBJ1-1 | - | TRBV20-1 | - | TGCAGTGCTAGTTTATACGCTGAAGCTTTCTTT | CSASLYAEAFF
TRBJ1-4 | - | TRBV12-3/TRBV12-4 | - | TGTGCCAGCAGTTTAGCGTTTGAAAAACTGTTTTTT | CASSLAFEKLFF
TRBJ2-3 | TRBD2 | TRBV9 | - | TGTGCCAGCAGCGTAGGTGTAGCGGGGGGGTCAGCAGATACGCAGTATTTT | CASSVGVAGGSADTQYF
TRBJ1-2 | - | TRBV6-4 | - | TGTGCCAGCAGTGTCGAGGGAAGAGGCTATGGCTACACCTTC | CASSVEGRGYGYTF
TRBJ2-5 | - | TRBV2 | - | TGTGCCAGCAGTGTCCCGGAGGGGGAGACCCAGTACTTC | CASSVPEGETQYF
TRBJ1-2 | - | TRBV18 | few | TGTGCCAGCTCACCCCCCAACTGGATCTATGGCTACACCTTC | CASSPPNWIYGYTF
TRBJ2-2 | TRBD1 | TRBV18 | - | TGTGCCAGCTCTACCTCGGGACAGGGGACCGGGGAGCTGTTTTTT | CASSTSGQGTGELFF
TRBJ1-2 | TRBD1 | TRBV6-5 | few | TGTGCCAGCAATCCACAGGGGCAGAACAACTATGGCTACACCTTC | CASNPQGQNNYGYTF
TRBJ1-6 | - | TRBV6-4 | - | TGTGCCAGCAGTGACAATCCCGTCAATTCACCCCTCCACTTT | CASSDNPVNSPLHF
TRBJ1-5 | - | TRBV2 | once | TGTGCCAGCAGCGACAGGATTCGGAGCAATCAGCCCCAGCATTTT | CASSDRIRSNQPQHF
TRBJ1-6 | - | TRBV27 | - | TGTGCCAGCAGTTTTCAGTTCTCCTATAATTCACCCCTCCACTTT | CASSFQFSYNSPLHF
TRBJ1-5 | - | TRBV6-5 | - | TGTGCCAGCAGTACCTCAGGGGAGGATCAGCCCCAGCATTTT | CASSTSGEDQPQHF
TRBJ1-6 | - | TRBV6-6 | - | TGTGCCAGCAGTCTACGCGGTACCGGTAGCTCCTATAATTCACCCCTCCACTTT | CASSLRGTGSSYNSPLHF
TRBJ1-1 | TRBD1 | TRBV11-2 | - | TGTGCCAGCAGCTCGCCGGGACAGGGGCGTAATGAAGCTTTCTTT | CASSSPGQGRNEAFF
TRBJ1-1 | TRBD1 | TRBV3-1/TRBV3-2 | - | TGTGCCAGCAGCCCGGACAGGCCGAACACTGAAGCTTTCTTT | CASSPDRPNTEAFF
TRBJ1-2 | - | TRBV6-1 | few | TGTGCCAGCAGTGGCTTTTGGTCGGGGGGATTCGACTATGGCTACACCTTC | CASSGFWSGGFDYGYTF
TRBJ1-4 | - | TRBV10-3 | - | TGTGCCATCAGTGACCCCAACGAAGGAACTAATGAAAAACTGTTTTTT | CAISDPNEGTNEKLFF
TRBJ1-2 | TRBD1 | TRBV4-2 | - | TGTGCCAGCAGCCAAGCCGCGGGACAGGGAGGCTATGGCTACACCTTC | CASSQAAGQGGYGYTF
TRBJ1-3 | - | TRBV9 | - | TGTGCCAGCAGCGTCCTCGGGGAAACTGTCGGAAACACCATATATTTT | CASSVLGETVGNTIYF
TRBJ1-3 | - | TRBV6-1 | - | TGTGCCAGCAGTGAGCCCTCTGGAAACACCATATATTTT | CASSEPSGNTIYF
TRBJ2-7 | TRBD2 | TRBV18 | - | TGTGCCAGCTCGCCTAGCGGGGGGTCTTTTTCCTACGAGCAGTACTTC | CASSPSGGSFSYEQYF
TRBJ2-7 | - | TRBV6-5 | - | TGTGCCAGCAGTTACCGTGGGGGGCTCTACGAGCAGTACTTC | CASSYRGGLYEQYF
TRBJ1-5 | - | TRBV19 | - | TGTGCCAGTAGAAGGTCAGGGGACAATCAGCCCCAGCATTTT | CASRRSGDNQPQHF
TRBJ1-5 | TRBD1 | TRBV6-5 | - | TGTGCCAGCAGTAGGGACAGGGGTCAGCCCCAGCATTTT | CASSRDRGQPQHF
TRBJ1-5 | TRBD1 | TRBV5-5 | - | TGTGCCAGCAGCTTGAGGGTGACAGGGCCCAATCAGCCCCAGCATTTT | CASSLRVTGPNQPQHF
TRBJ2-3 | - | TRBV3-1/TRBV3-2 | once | TGTGCCAGCAGCCAAGGAGGGGGGCGACACACAGATACGCAGTATTTT | CASSQGGGRHTDTQYF
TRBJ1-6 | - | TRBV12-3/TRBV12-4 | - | TGTGCCAGCAGTGAAGGGACGGCTCTTCCCCTCCACTTT | CASSEGTALPLHF
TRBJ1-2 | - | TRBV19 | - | TGTGCCAGTAGTAAGGGGACCTATGGCTACACCTTC | CASSKGTYGYTF
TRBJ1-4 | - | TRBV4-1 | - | TGCGCCAGCAGCGGACGGGCGGGAGCTAATGAAAAACTGTTTTTT | CASSGRAGANEKLFF
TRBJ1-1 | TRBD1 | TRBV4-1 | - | TGCGCCAGCACCCGAGGACAGGGGACTGAAGCTTTCTTT | CASTRGQGTEAFF
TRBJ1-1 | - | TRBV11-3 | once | TGTGCCAGCAGCTTAGATAACGGCAAGAACACTGAAGCTTTCTTT | CASSLDNGKNTEAFF
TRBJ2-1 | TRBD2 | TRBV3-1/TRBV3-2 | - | TGTGCCAGCAGCCTACTGGATGGGCGGGGGGGCCCGGTAGATGAGCAGTTCTTC | CASSLLDGRGGPVDEQFF
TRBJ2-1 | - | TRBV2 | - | TGTGCCAGCGGACCGGACAGATCCTCATACAATGAGCAGTTCTTC | CASGPDRSSYNEQFF
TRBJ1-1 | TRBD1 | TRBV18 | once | TGTGCCAGTGGAACAGGGGCGGCGGACACTGAAGCTTTCTTT | CASGTGAADTEAFF
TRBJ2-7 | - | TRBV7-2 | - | TGTGCCAGCAGCCCCCAACAGGGCGGCGGGCAGTACTTC | CASSPQQGGGQYF
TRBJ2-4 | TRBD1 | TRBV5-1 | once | TGCGCCAGCAGCTTGGAGGGGGCGCAAAACATTCAGTACTTC | CASSLEGAQNIQYF
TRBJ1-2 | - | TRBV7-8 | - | TGTGCCAGCAGCTTAGGGCCGGGGAGAGGCGGCTACACCTTC | CASSLGPGRGGYTF
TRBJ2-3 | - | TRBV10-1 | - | TGCGCCAGCAGTGGGGAGCAGGGAGCAGATACGCAGTATTTT | CASSGEQGADTQYF
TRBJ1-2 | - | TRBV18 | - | TGTGCCAGCCAAAACCCGGGACAAGAGGTTGGCTACACCTTC | CASQNPGQEVGYTF